Listed here is a single T cell receptor (beta chain). The antigen is unknown. The data were obtained in a study of T cell repertoires in cytomegalovirus infection. Background on the study: CMV epitopes, recently identified HLA-C-restricted and well-studied HLA-B-restricted, were used. Carrying CMV and the relevant HLA type showed in public TCR beta signatures.

MiXCR was run by TCRdb on the reads, yielding one entry per CDR3 protein. Of over 250,000 distinct CDR3 sequences in the sample, roughly a fifth were seen once. Study conclusions and caveats: HLA-C-restricted CMV clonotypes gave the most frequent clonotype in two of eight donors. Identification of carriers of CMV plus the relevant HLA was performed using cumulative public TCR beta family frequency.

The V gene's germline CDR1 is SGHVS and CDR2 FNYEAQ. V was clipped by 1 base and J by 8 bases, with 24 bases between them. The CDR3 spans 18 residues. The sequenced sample was cultured PBMCs, obtained from culture after CMV antigen stimulation. This receptor was identified in a human donor in good health (CMV status not recorded). Some clones in this sample may be carry-over from other donors' samples. The V call is TRBV7-6, the J call TRBJ2-1, with a tentative D call TRBD2 (7 bases). The DNA for the CDR3 is TGTGCCAGCAGCTTAGGCCCTAGGGGGGCGGGAGTTCGGGATGAGCAGTTCTTC. It specifies CASSLGPRGAGVRDEQFF.